The 28 T cell receptor beta chains in this list originate from one sample, sequenced in a study of spatial heterogeneity in lung cancer. Findings and limits, study-wide: Tumor mutation count correlated with how many alpha and beta TCRs expanded intratumorally.

What these receptors recognize is not known. The time point denotes: sample taken at primary tumor resection. MiXCR, run by TCRdb on the 5' RACE reads, gives a single entry per CDR3 protein. The data show nearly 25,000 distinct CDR3 sequences, 8% to 10% seen once. The sample in question was lung tumor tissue, obtained at surgery. Source of these receptors: a male donor with early-stage non-small cell lung cancer.

The table lists this clonotype with many counts. This chain connects TRBV5-1 to TRBJ2-1; 11 nucleotides line up with TRBD2. Germline V lookup: CDR1 SGHRS, CDR2 YFSETQ. V lost 4 bases to trimming and J lost 1 base; unmatched junction nucleotides: 16. CDR3 length: 20 amino acids. The CDR3 coding sequence is TGCGCCAGCAGCCCCGTGAAGACTAGCGGGACTCATTTATCCTACAATGAGCAGTTCTTC. This translates into CASSPVKTSGTHLSYNEQFF.

This clonotype was picked up many times. The rearrangement links TRBV14 to TRBJ1-2; the D is unclear. Germline V gene sequence: CDR1 SGHDN, CDR2 FVKESK. The CDR3 extends over 13 amino acids. V lost 4 bases and J lost 4, with 10 bases in between. The CDR3 nucleotides are TGTGCCAGCAGCCCGGCCTATCGCTATGGCTACACCTTC. Protein sequence: CASSPAYRYGYTF.

This clonotype was observed at least ten times. The chain links TRBV5-1 to TRBJ2-1; 7 nucleotides agree with TRBD1. J gave up 1 base and V 0 bases, and 13 bases lay outside the gene matches. The CDR3 extends over 19 amino acids. Germline V CDR1 and CDR2: SGHRS, YFSETQ. CDR3 amino acids: CASSLDATGVRWSYNEQFF. The CDR3 coding sequence is TGCGCCAGCAGCTTGGACGCAACAGGGGTTAGGTGGTCCTACAATGAGCAGTTCTTC.

This clonotype was detected many times. The gene calls are TRBV7-8 and TRBJ2-3; 11 positions agree with TRBD2. Germline-derived CDR1 and CDR2 are SGHVS and FQNEAQ. This CDR3 has 15 amino acids. The J segment lost 2 bases and the V segment lost 5 bases, leaving 3 bases of the junction unmatched. The CDR3 region has the DNA TGTGCCAGCAGCCCACTAGCGGGGGCCACAGATACGCAGTATTTT. Its protein is CASSPLAGATDTQYF.

This clonotype was detected ten times or more. V is TRBV12-3 or TRBV12-4 and J is TRBJ1-2, with D perhaps matching TRBD1 (5 bases). V was pared by 2 bases and J by 4 bases, with 8 bases between. The CDR3 extends over 13 amino acids. The CDR3 sequence is CASSLWGGYGYTF. DNA for the CDR3: TGTGCCAGCAGTTTATGGGGCGGCTATGGCTACACCTTC.

The V call is TRBV7-2, the J call TRBJ2-7; perhaps D is TRBD1 or TRBD2 (5 bases each). The V gene's germline CDR1 is SGHTA and CDR2 FQGNSA. The V and J ends lost 1 base and 3 bases respectively, with 10 bases between them. The CDR3 loop spans 14 amino acids. The CDR3 nucleotides are TGTGCCAGCAGCTTAGGGGACCTATACTACGAGCAGTACTTC. Protein product: CASSLGDLYYEQYF.

This clonotype occurred many times. This chain uses TRBV28 with TRBJ1-2; D perhaps matches TRBD1 (5 bases). The CDR3 length is 12 residues. Germline CDR1 is MDHEN and CDR2 is SYDVKM. V was pared by 2 bases and J by 5 bases, with 6 bases between. The CDR3 DNA sequence: TGTGCCAGCAGTTTAAGACAGTATGGCTACACCTTC. It yields the protein CASSLRQYGYTF.

This clonotype turned up a few times. The chain is built from TRBV18 and TRBJ2-5, with 10 positions matching TRBD1. The CDR3 has 13 residues. Per the germline V gene, CDR1 is KGHSH and CDR2 is LQKENI. J lost 4 bases, V lost 8 bases, and 4 bases had no gene match. CDR3 in amino acids: CASAGQGGETQYF. CDR3 in DNA: TGTGCCAGCGCCGGACAGGGGGGAGAGACCCAGTACTTC.

The sample holds many counts of this clonotype. The chain links TRBV2 to TRBJ1-1; TRBD1 aligns across 7 bases. Per germline, CDR1 SNHLY and CDR2 FYNNEI. V shed 6 bases, J shed 2 bases, and the junction held 6 bases outside the gene matches. The CDR3 spans 14 residues. The CDR3 here is CASSNRQGNTEAFF. For the CDR3, the DNA is TGTGCCAGCAGCAACCGACAGGGAAACACTGAAGCTTTCTTT.

This clonotype came up a few times. V gene TRBV5-1 combines with J gene TRBJ2-7; TRBD1 matches 7 bases. The CDR3 loop spans 13 amino acids. CDR1 is SGHRS, CDR2 YFSETQ, per germline. Germline trimming cut 0 bases from V and 7 bases from J; bases unmatched to any gene: 4. The CDR3 coding sequence is TGCGCCAGCAGCTTGGGACAGGGCCATGAGCAGTACTTC. This translates into CASSLGQGHEQYF.

This clonotype was observed a few times. The gene calls are TRBV7-2 and TRBJ2-3; 11 bases fit TRBD2. The CDR3 covers 14 residues. Trimming cost V 1 base and J 12 bases; bases outside gene matches: 6. CDR1 SGHTA and CDR2 FQGNSA come from the germline V gene. CDR3 in amino acids: CASSLELAGGIQYF. In nucleotides, the CDR3 is TGTGCCAGCAGCTTAGAGTTAGCGGGAGGGATCCAGTATTTT.

This chain uses TRBV20-1 with TRBJ1-6; D not certain. The CDR3 has 12 residues. V was trimmed by 1 base and J by 11 bases, leaving 9 bases between them. CDR1 and CDR2 (germline): DFQATT, SNEGSKA (reference sequence). CDR3 nucleotides: TGCAGTGCTAGAGCCATCTCCACACCCCTCCACTTT. Its translation: CSARAISTPLHF.

The table lists this clonotype with many counts. The V and J genes are TRBV28 and TRBJ2-6, with D unresolved. V was cut by 4 bases and J by 0 bases, with 16 bases left in between. Germline CDR1 reads MDHEN; CDR2 reads SYDVKM. CDR3 length equals 18 residues. For the CDR3, the DNA is TGTGCCAGCAGTTCACACTATTTGACGAGCTCTGGGGCCAACGTCCTGACTTTC. Amino acid sequence: CASSSHYLTSSGANVLTF.

By share, this clonotype counts as medium-sized. The chain employs TRBV28 and TRBJ1-2; 9 nucleotides agree with TRBD1. This CDR3 contains 14 residues. The V segment lost 5 bases and the J segment 5 bases; nucleotides outside the gene matches: 6. Per the germline V gene, CDR1 is MDHEN and CDR2 is SYDVKM. The CDR3 DNA sequence: TGTGCCAGCAGTCGCGGGACAGGGAATTATGGCTACACCTTC. As protein: CASSRGTGNYGYTF.

This clonotype was seen many times. The CDR3 sequence is CSVDRRVSNEKLFF. In DNA form, the CDR3 reads TGCAGCGTTGACCGCCGCGTATCTAATGAAAAACTGTTTTTT. The V call is TRBV29-1, the J call TRBJ1-4; D is unresolved. CDR3 length: 14 amino acids. CDR1 is SQVTM, CDR2 ANQGSEA, per germline. V was pared by 3 bases and J by 3 bases, with 11 bases between. Drawing the rest from reference TRBV29-1 and TRBJ1-4, the complete variable domain is SAVISQKPSRDICQRGTSLTIQCQVDSQVTMMFWYRQQPGQSLTLIATANQGSEATYESGFVIDKFPISRPNLTFSTLTVSNMSPEDSSIYLCSVDRRVSNEKLFFGSGTQLSVL.

The chain has TRBV29-1 and TRBJ1-1, with TRBD1 matching over 10 bases. V shed 8 bases and J 7 bases; nucleotides not matched to a gene: 16. The CDR3 length is 15 residues. From germline, CDR1 is SQVTM and CDR2 ANQGSEA. CDR3 bases: TGCAGCACCGCTCGATCTGACAGGGGGCTGTTTGAAGCTTTCTTT. Protein sequence: CSTARSDRGLFEAFF.

In this sample, this clonotype turned up many times. J is TRBJ2-2 and V is TRBV6-2 or TRBV6-3; maybe TRBD2 (6 bases). The CDR3 has 13 residues. The V gene's germline CDR1 is MNHEY and CDR2 SVGEGT. Trimming removed 3 bases at V and 7 bases at J, with 9 bases between. The CDR3 nucleotides are TGTGCCAGCAGTTATGGAGGGATCGGGGAGCTGTTTTTT. Translated, it gives CASSYGGIGELFF.

As concerns this clonotype: This sequence may be a read error, since a much larger clone differs from it by one base. The J gene is TRBJ1-4, the V gene TRBV7-6; D not certain. CDR1 SGHVS and CDR2 FNYEAQ come from the germline V gene. CDR3 length: 15 residues. V dropped 0 bases and J dropped 10 bases, with 15 bases sitting between them. The CDR3 bases are TGTGCCAGCAGCTTAGCGCACACAGAGGCTGGAAAACTGTTTTTT. It codes for CASSLAHTEAGKLFF.

DNA of the CDR3: TGCGCCAGCAGCTTGGCAGACTATAAGAACACTGAAGCTTTCTTT. Protein product: CASSLADYKNTEAFF. This chain links TRBV5-1 with TRBJ1-1; no reliable D call. Trimming took off 0 bases at V and 1 base at J, with 10 bases between the two ends. The CDR3 is 15 residues long. Germline assignment: CDR1 SGHRS and CDR2 YFSETQ.

The chain combines TRBV6-5 with TRBJ1-4; TRBD1 agrees at 10 bases. J gave up 8 bases and V 8 bases, and 5 bases lay outside the gene matches. This CDR3 comprises 13 residues. CDR1 MNHEY and CDR2 SVGAGI come from the germline V gene. The CDR3 sequence: CASGTGAGEKLFF. CDR3 bases: TGTGCCAGCGGGACAGGGGCAGGAGAAAAACTGTTTTTT.

This clonotype was seen at least ten times. This chain links TRBV7-9 with TRBJ2-1; 7 bases match TRBD1. V was pared by 5 bases and J by 2 bases, with 9 bases of the junction left unmatched. The CDR3 contains 16 residues. Germline V gene lookup returns CDR1 SEHNR and CDR2 FQNEAQ (reference sequence). Here the CDR3 reads CASSQKPGQPYNEQFF. Here the CDR3 DNA reads TGTGCCAGCAGCCAAAAACCGGGACAGCCCTACAATGAGCAGTTCTTC.

Worth noting for this clonotype: The junction differs from germline at one of its ends, possibly a read error. The chain carries TRBV23-1 and TRBJ2-5; a possible D gene is TRBD2 (5 bases). TRBV23-1 is sorted into the ORF group, with uncertain function. The CDR3 runs 12 residues. The CDR3 here is CASSHRGEAQYF. CDR3 sequence (DNA): TGCGCCAGCAGTCATCGGGGAGAGGCCCAGTACTTC.

This clonotype was found many times. J is TRBJ1-2 and V is TRBV6-5; 9 bases agree with TRBD1. Trimming cost V 6 bases and J 9 bases; bases outside gene matches: 5. CDR1 and CDR2 (germline): MNHEY, SVGAGI. CDR3 length: 12 residues. The CDR3 is CASSSGQGSYTF. CDR3 coding DNA: TGTGCCAGCAGCTCAGGACAGGGGAGCTACACCTTC.

This clonotype has at least ten counts. The chain carries TRBV4-2 and TRBJ1-5; D is unresolved. There are 13 residues in the CDR3. CDR1 and CDR2 from the germline V gene are LGHNA and YNFKEQ. The V and J ends lost 0 bases and 3 bases respectively, with 3 bases between them. Written as DNA, the CDR3 is TGTGCCAGCAGCCAAGAAGCCAATCAGCCCCAGCATTTT. Amino acids: CASSQEANQPQHF.

This chain joins TRBV4-1 and TRBJ2-7; 7 bases line up with TRBD2. Unmatched junction bases numbered 10, after V lost 2 bases and J lost 3 bases. The germline V gene encodes CDR1 MGHRA and CDR2 YSYEKL. The CDR3 covers 16 residues. The CDR3 protein is CASSQMTSNPVYEQYF. CDR3 in DNA: TGCGCCAGCAGCCAAATGACTAGCAACCCCGTCTACGAGCAGTACTTC.

This clonotype was recorded at least ten times. V gene TRBV11-2 combines with J gene TRBJ2-1; 14 nucleotides line up with TRBD2. The ends lost 5 bases at V and 5 bases at J; junction bases unmatched: 11. CDR1 is SGHAT and CDR2 is FQNNGV in the germline V gene. The CDR3 runs to 18 residues. CDR3: CASSLLSGTSGGHNEQFF. In DNA form, the CDR3 reads TGTGCCAGCAGCCTTCTAAGCGGGACTAGCGGGGGACACAATGAGCAGTTCTTC.

There are a few counts of this clonotype. V and J are TRBV7-2 and TRBJ1-6; D is unclear. This CDR3 spans 14 amino acids. Per the germline V gene, CDR1 is SGHTA and CDR2 is FQGNSA. V shed 4 bases and J shed 7 bases, with 11 bases lying between them. The CDR3 is CASSSGRVNSPLHF. CDR3 bases: TGTGCCAGCAGCTCTGGACGAGTCAATTCACCCCTCCACTTT. Drawing the rest from reference TRBV7-2 and TRBJ1-6, the complete variable domain is GAGVSQSPSNKVTEKGKDVELRCDPISGHTALYWYRQSLGQGLEFLIYFQGNSAPDKSGLPSDRFSAERTGGSVSTLTIQRTQQEDSAVYLCASSSGRVNSPLHFGNGTRLTVT.

This clonotype was counted ten times or more. This chain links TRBV5-8 with TRBJ2-2; 10 bases map to TRBD1. This CDR3 region has 14 residues. The junction had 4 bases not matched to a gene; V was cut back by 4 bases and J by 7 bases. In germline, CDR1 is SGHTS, CDR2 YDEGEE. The CDR3 here is CASSTGQGIGELFF. CDR3 nucleotides: TGTGCCAGCAGCACGGGACAGGGGATCGGGGAGCTGTTTTTT.